The clone carrying this T cell receptor (beta chain) was seen only a few times. No antigen is known for it. Likely a read error: the CDR3 ends without its conserved phenylalanine or tryptophan. Because the CDR3's place on the DNA is in doubt, the DNA is left out and the CDR3 is given as listed by TCRdb. This sample is drawn from a study of identical twins. Study-level results: The same donors were not followed; conclusions instead depended on cross-sectional statistical analysis. Abundant beta clonotypes from cord blood had fewer insertions, unlike memory repertoires, which showed none.

Germline V CDR1 and CDR2: SEHNR, FQNEAQ (reference sequence). The CDR3 has 10 residues if both end residues are counted. TCRdb recomputed calls from the 5' RACE reads with MiXCR, one row per CDR3 protein. The sample shows 230,000 or so distinct CDR3 sequences, about 8.3% of them seen only once. The data were also submitted as part of a second study, on yellow fever vaccine responses in identical twins.

Sequenced: CD8+ T cells sorted from blood. The V gene is TRBV7-9, the J gene TRBJ2-4; TRBD2, the table's D call, was not compared with the DNA. This TCR was recovered from a woman younger than 30 in good health. CDR3 sequence: CASSGGRPEA.